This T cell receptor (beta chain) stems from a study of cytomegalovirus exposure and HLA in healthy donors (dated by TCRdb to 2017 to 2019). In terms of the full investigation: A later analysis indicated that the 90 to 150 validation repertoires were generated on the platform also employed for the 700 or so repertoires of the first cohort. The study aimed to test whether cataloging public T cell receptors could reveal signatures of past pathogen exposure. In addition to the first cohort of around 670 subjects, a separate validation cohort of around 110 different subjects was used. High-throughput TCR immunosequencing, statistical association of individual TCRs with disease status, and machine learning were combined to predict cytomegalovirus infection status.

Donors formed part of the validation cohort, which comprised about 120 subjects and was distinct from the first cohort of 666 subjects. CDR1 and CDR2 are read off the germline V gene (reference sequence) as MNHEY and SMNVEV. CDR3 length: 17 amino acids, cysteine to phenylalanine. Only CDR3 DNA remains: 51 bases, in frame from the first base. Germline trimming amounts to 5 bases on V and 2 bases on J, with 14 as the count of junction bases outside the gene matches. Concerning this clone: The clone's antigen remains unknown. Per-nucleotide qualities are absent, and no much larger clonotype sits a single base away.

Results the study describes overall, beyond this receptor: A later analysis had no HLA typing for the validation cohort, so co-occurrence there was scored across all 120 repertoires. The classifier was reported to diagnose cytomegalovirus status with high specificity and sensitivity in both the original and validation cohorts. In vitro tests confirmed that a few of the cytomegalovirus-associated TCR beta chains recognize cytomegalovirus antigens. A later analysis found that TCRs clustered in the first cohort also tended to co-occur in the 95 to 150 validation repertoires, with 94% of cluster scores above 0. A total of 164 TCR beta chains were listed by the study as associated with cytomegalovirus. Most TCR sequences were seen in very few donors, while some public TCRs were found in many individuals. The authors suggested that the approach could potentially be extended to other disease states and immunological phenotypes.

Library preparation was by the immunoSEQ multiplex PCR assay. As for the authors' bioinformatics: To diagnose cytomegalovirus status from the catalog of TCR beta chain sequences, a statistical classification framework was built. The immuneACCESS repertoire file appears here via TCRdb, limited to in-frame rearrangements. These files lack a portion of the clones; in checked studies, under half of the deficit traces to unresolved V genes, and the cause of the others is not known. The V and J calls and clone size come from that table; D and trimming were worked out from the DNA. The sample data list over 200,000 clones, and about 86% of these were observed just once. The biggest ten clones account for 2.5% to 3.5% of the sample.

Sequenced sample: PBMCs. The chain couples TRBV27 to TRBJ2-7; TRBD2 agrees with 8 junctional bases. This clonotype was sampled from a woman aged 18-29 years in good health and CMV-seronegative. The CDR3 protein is CASSSGSPRVSAYEQYF. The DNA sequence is TGTGCCAGCAGTAGCGGGAGCCCCAGGGTTTCTGCCTACGAGCAGTACTTC.